These 2 T cell receptor beta chains came from one sample sequenced in a study of cytomegalovirus exposure and HLA in healthy donors. The PCR ran on 60 Vbeta and 13 Jbeta primers. Assay used: immunoSEQ multiplex PCR; TCRdb lists only in-frame clones, some missing. The sample lists around 90,000 clones, more than 75% occurring once. Sample: PBMCs. The origin of the receptors is a human donor in good health.

This clone appeared a few times. V and J are TRBV14 and TRBJ2-1; no clear D gene. The CDR3 loop spans 13 amino acids. CDR1 SGHDN and CDR2 FVKESK come from the germline V gene. Between the trimmed V and J ends, which lost 4 bases and 5 bases, there was a span of 9 bases. CDR3 nucleotides: TGTGCCAGCAGCCCCGGGTCTCACAATGAGCAGTTCTTC. Residues: CASSPGSHNEQFF.

This chain links TRBV9 with TRBJ1-2; possibly TRBD1 for D (5 bases). Trimming pared 0 bases from V and 6 bases from J, leaving 15 bases between. Germline loops: CDR1 SGDLS, CDR2 YYNGEE. The CDR3 sequence is 15 residues long. The CDR3 bases are TGTGCCAGCAGCGTAGATTACGGACAACGCGATGGCTACACCTTC. Translation: CASSVDYGQRDGYTF.